This T cell receptor beta chain was captured in a study of blood T cell repertoires in COVID-19 (dated by TCRdb to between 2020 and 2021). Turning to the overall study: The collaborator samples originated in the United States, Italy and Spain and spanned the acute and convalescent phases of COVID-19. The material from the prospective study consisted of cDNA or gDNA derived from T cells, B-cell-depleted T cells, or PBMCs. Deeply sampled blood TCRbeta repertoires from subjects exposed to, actively infected with, or recovered from COVID-19 were included in the dataset. The repertoires were released in a freely available public database intended as a resource for research on the immune response to SARS-CoV-2. The samples were drawn from the first 160 participants of the ongoing ImmuneRACE study and from 1,254 subjects provided by 6 global collaborators. Nearly every sample came with metadata listing a de-identified subject ID, COVID-19 status, age in years and sex. Where HLA class I and class II types were available, the types were taken from metadata supplied by the sample provider, not from assay-based typing. Overall results and qualifications from the work: Clinical and demographic metadata were provided uncurated, with the amount varying by source and participant.

Note on this clone: No antigen is known for it. Base qualities were left out, and no much larger clone turns up one base away.

The immunoSEQ Assay, a bias-controlled multiplex PCR, was used to amplify TCRbeta CDR3 regions from genomic DNA. Under the source paper's analysis protocol: The number of nucleated cells in each sample was estimated from the amplification of reference gene primers within the assay. To quantify the absolute abundance of each unique TCRbeta CDR3 rearrangement, sequence reads were collapsed and filtered. For each sample, productive Simpson clonality was calculated by taking the square root of Simpson's diversity index across productive rearrangements. TCRdb limited this immuneACCESS table to in-frame rearrangements with V and J called. A share of clones is missing; checked studies link under half to unresolved V genes, and the rest is unexplained. V and J calls plus clone size are reproduced from that table; the DNA served to infer D and trimming. This sample is represented by 250,000 or so clones; over 75% of them were singletons. 1.9% of the sample is held by the ten biggest clonotypes.

Another Seattle source contributed samples from volunteer blood donors who had recovered from COVID-19. Each collaborating institution followed its own protocols to collect whole blood in K2EDTA tubes. For TCRbeta analysis, collaborators shipped samples as frozen whole blood, isolated PBMCs, or DNA extracted from either of those sample types. The CDR3 runs 14 residues from the cysteine to the phenylalanine. The kept DNA is CDR3 alone, 42 bases in frame from the first base. For CDR1 and CDR2, the germline V gene (reference sequence) lists LNHNV and YYDKDF. Trimmed from V: 6 bases; trimmed from J: 4 bases; junction bases lacking a gene match: 7.

This clonotype was obtained from a man aged 30 to 39 who had recovered from COVID-19. The chain is assembled from TRBV15 and TRBJ2-3; TRBD1 agrees with 7 junctional bases. Input material: peripheral blood. CDR3 protein: CATRVGGRPDTQYF. Here is the DNA: TGTGCCACCAGAGTAGGGGGCAGACCAGATACGCAGTATTTT. Reference TRBV15 and TRBJ2-3 proteins supply the regions before and after the CDR3; the full variable domain is: DAMVIQNPRYQVTQFGKPVTLSCSQTLNHNVMYWYQQKSSQAPKLLFHYYDKDFNNEADTPDNFQSRRPNTSFCFLDIRSPGLGDTAMYLCATRVGGRPDTQYFGPGTRLTVL.